The source of this TCR beta chain is a study of CD8 T cells in Susac syndrome. The overall study: Treatment status at blood draw for the Susac syndrome patients was therapy-naive, corticosteroids, or intravenous immunoglobulin alone. Study-level points and caveats: The study conceded that relatively few individuals underwent its TCR sequencing and HLA analysis.

There are 13 residues in the CDR3. The germline CDR1 and CDR2 sequences are DFQATT and SNEGSKA (reference sequence). The V and J ends lost 1 base and 4 bases respectively, with 8 bases between them. Reverse transcription of about 0.45 to 1 ug RNA was carried out with random hexamers. TCRdb re-called the immunoSEQ multiplex PCR reads through MiXCR, storing one row per CDR3 protein. The sample lists 200,000 to 300,000 distinct CDR3 sequences, around 96% occurring once. Comment on this clonotype: Antigen: not known.

This TCR derives from a human donor with Susac syndrome. Sample: CD4+ T cells from PBMCs. This chain uses TRBV20-1 with TRBJ1-5; D call uncertain. The CDR3 loop is CSARGQMNQPQHF. In DNA, the CDR3 is TGCAGTGCTAGAGGGCAGATGAATCAGCCCCAGCATTTT.